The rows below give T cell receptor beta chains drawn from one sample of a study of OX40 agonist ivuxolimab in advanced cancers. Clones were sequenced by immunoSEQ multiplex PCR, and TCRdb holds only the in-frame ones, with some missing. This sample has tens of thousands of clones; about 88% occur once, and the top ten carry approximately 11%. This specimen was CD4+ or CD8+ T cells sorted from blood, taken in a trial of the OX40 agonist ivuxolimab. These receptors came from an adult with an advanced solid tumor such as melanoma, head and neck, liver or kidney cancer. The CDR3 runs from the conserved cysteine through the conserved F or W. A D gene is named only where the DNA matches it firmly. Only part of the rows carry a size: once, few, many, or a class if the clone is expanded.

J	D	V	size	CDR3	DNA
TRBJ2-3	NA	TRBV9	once	CASSVETYTDTQYF	TGTGCCAGCAGCGTAGAGACGTACACAGATACGCAGTATTTT
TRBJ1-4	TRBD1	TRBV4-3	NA	CASSQGTGGNDYEKLFF	TGCGCCAGCAGCCAAGGCACAGGGGGGAACGATTATGAAAAACTGTTTTTT
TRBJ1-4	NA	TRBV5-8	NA	CASSLDEKLFF	TGTGCCAGCAGCTTGGACGAAAAACTGTTTTTT
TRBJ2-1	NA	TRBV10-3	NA	CAISEPRDSYNEQFF	TGTGCCATCAGTGAGCCGAGGGACTCCTACAATGAGCAGTTCTTC
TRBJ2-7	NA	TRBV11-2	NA	CASSLSGRPYEQYF	TGTGCCAGCAGCTTAAGCGGCAGGCCCTACGAGCAGTACTTC
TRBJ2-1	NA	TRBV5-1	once	CASSGGIGEREQFF	TGCGCCAGCTCTGGGGGCATCGGGGAGCGTGAGCAGTTCTTC
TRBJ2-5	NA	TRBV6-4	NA	CASSDNPGGRETQYF	TGTGCCAGCAGTGACAACCCGGGGGGCAGGGAGACCCAGTACTTC
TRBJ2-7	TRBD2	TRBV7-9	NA	CASSPRLAGGPYEQYF	TGTGCCAGCAGCCCGCGACTAGCGGGAGGTCCCTACGAGCAGTACTTC
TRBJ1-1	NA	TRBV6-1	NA	CASSEPGWGTEAFF	TGTGCCAGCAGTGAGCCTGGTTGGGGCACTGAAGCTTTCTTT
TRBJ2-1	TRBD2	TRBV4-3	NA	CASSQDPAGGRNEQFF	TGCGCCAGCAGCCAAGATCCTGCGGGGGGGCGGAATGAGCAGTTCTTC
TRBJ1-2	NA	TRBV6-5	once	CASKRRNYGYTF	TGTGCCAGCAAGCGCAGAAACTATGGCTACACCTTC
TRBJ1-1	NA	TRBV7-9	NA	CASIWGNTEAFF	TGTGCCAGCATATGGGGGAACACTGAAGCTTTCTTT
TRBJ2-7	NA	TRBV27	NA	CASSLSPGGGAFYEQYF	TGTGCCAGCAGTTTAAGCCCCGGGGGTGGGGCTTTCTACGAGCAGTACTTC
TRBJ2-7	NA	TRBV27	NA	CASSLGIGSYEQYF	TGTGCCAGCAGTCTAGGTATAGGGTCCTACGAGCAGTACTTC
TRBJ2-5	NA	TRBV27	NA	CASSLFFPETQYF	TGTGCCAGCAGTTTATTTTTTCCAGAGACCCAGTACTTC
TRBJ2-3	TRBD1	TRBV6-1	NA	CASSDRTGWITDTQYF	TGTGCCAGCAGTGATCGGACAGGGTGGATCACAGATACGCAGTATTTT
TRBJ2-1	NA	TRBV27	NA	CASSASDSYNEQFF	TGTGCCAGCAGTGCATCCGACAGCTACAATGAGCAGTTCTTC
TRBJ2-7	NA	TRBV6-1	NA	CASSEYGYEQYF	TGTGCCAGCAGTGAGTACGGCTACGAGCAGTACTTC
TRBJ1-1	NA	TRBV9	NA	CASSVAGGTNTEAFF	TGTGCCAGCAGCGTAGCTGGGGGGACTAACACTGAAGCTTTCTTT
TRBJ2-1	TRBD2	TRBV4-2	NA	CASSHRERLAEGNEQFF	TGTGCCAGCAGCCACCGAGAGCGACTAGCGGAAGGCAATGAGCAGTTCTTC
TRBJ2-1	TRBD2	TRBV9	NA	CASSPPRTSGNEQFF	TGTGCCAGCAGCCCGCCCAGGACTAGCGGGAATGAGCAGTTCTTC
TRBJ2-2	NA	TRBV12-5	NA	CASGSAAGGRAGELFF	TGTGCTAGTGGATCAGCCGCTGGGGGCCGGGCCGGGGAGCTGTTTTTT
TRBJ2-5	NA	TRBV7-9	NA	CASSSSDRYLGETQYF	TGTGCCAGCAGCTCAAGTGACAGATACCTAGGGGAGACCCAGTACTTC
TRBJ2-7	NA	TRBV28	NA	CASRRLTGHEQYF	TGTGCCAGCAGACGCCTAACGGGCCACGAGCAGTACTTC
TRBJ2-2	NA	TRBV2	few	CASSEVGNTGELFF	TGTGCCAGCAGTGAAGTGGGAAACACCGGGGAGCTGTTTTTT
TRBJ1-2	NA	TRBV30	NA	CAWKADATNYGYTF	TGTGCCTGGAAGGCCGACGCCACTAACTATGGCTACACCTTC
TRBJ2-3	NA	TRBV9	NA	CASSVDGSTDTQYF	TGTGCCAGCAGCGTAGACGGGAGCACAGATACGCAGTATTTT
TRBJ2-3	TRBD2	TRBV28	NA	CASSLLGGSSGATDTQYF	TGTGCCAGCAGTTTATTAGGTGGATCTAGCGGGGCCACAGATACGCAGTATTTT
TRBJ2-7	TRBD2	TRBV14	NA	CASSAGLAGRYEQYF	TGTGCCAGCAGCGCAGGACTAGCGGGACGGTACGAGCAGTACTTC
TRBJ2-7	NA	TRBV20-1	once	CSAAPSYEQYF	TGCAGTGCTGCACCCTCTTACGAGCAGTACTTC
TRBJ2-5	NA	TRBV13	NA	CASTMTGEGETQYF	TGTGCCAGCACCATGACAGGGGAGGGGGAGACCCAGTACTTC
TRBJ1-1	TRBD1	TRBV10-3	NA	CAIKGQGNTEAFF	TGTGCCATCAAGGGACAGGGGAACACTGAAGCTTTCTTT
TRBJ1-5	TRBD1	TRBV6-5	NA	CASSGTGVGVQPQHF	TGTGCCAGCAGTGGAACAGGGGTTGGAGTTCAGCCCCAGCATTTT
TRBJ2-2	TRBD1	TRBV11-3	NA	CATSGTENTGELFF	TGTGCCACCTCCGGGACAGAGAACACCGGGGAGCTGTTTTTT
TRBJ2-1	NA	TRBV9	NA	CASSVVGTDSGRREQFF	TGTGCCAGCAGCGTAGTCGGGACAGACTCCGGGAGGCGTGAGCAGTTCTTC
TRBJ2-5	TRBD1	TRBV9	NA	CASSSSGTGRETQYF	TGTGCCAGCAGCTCCTCCGGGACAGGGAGGGAGACCCAGTACTTC